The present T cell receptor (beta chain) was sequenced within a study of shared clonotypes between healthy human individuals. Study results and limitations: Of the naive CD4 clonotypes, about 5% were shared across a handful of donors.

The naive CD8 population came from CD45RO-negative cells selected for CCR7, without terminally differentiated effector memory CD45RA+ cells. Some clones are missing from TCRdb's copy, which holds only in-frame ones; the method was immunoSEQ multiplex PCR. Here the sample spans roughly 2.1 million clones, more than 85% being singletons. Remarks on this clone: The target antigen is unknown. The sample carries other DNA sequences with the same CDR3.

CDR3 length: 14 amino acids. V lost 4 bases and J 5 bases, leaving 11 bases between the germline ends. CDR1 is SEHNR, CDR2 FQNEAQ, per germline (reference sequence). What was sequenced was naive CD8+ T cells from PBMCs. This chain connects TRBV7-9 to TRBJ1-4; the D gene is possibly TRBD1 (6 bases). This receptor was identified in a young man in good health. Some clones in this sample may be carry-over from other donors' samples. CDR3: CASSSRGTNEKLFF. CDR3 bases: TGTGCCAGCAGCTCCAGGGGAACAAATGAAAAACTGTTTTTT.